This passage covers 21 T cell receptor beta chains from one sample sequenced in a study of T-cell reconstitution after alpha-beta-depleted transplantation in children. Unique molecular identifiers tagged the TCRbeta library. From the PCR reads, TCRdb called clonotypes with MiXCR, one entry per CDR3 protein. Among approximately 400,000 distinct CDR3 sequences listed, approximately 11% were seen once. Sequences were derived from PBMCs from the stem cell graft donor, sampled from the stem cell graft. The origin of the receptors is a human donor who donated a stem cell graft to a child with acute myeloid leukemia.

This clonotype was found many times. This sequence joins TRBV4-2 and TRBJ2-1; weak D call: TRBD2 (6 bases). This CDR3 contains 15 residues. V lost 6 bases and J lost 0, with 12 bases in between. Germline V gene sequence: CDR1 LGHNA, CDR2 YNFKEQ. The CDR3 protein is CASRQRESSYNEQFF. CDR3 in DNA: TGTGCCAGCAGGCAACGGGAGAGCTCCTACAATGAGCAGTTCTTC.

The V and J genes are TRBV5-1 and TRBJ2-7, with D unclear. This CDR3 comprises 14 residues. Per the germline V gene, CDR1 is SGHRS and CDR2 is YFSETQ. Trimming cost V 4 bases and J 0 bases, with 11 bases left between them. CDR3 sequence: CASSQTYSSYEQYF. CDR3 nucleotide sequence: TGCGCCAGCAGCCAAACATATAGCTCCTACGAGCAGTACTTC.

The chain links TRBV3-1 to TRBJ2-1; D is perhaps TRBD1 or TRBD2 (5 bases each). The CDR3 loop spans 15 amino acids. V gave up 5 bases and J gave up 8 bases, with 19 bases separating them. CDR1 is LGHDT, CDR2 YNNKEL, per germline (reference sequence). CDR3 sequence reads: CASSFSGAKRDEQFF. The CDR3 nucleotides are TGTGCCAGCAGCTTCTCCGGGGCGAAAAGGGATGAGCAGTTCTTC.

This clonotype has ten or more counts. The J gene is TRBJ1-1, the V gene TRBV20-1, with TRBD1 as a possible D gene (5 bases). Germline lookup yields CDR1 DFQATT and CDR2 SNEGSKA (reference sequence). V lost 0 bases to trimming and J lost 2 bases, with 13 bases between them. This CDR3 comprises 15 residues. The CDR3 DNA reads as TGCAGTGCTAGAGACGCCCGGGGGTATAACACTGAAGCTTTCTTT. Translated: CSARDARGYNTEAFF.

The J gene is TRBJ2-5, the V gene TRBV4-1; 7 bases fit TRBD1. The trim removed 4 bases at V and 1 base at J, leaving 6 bases unmatched. CDR1 is MGHRA, CDR2 YSYEKL, per germline. The CDR3 has 15 amino acids. CDR3 protein: CASSLTGQSQETQYF. The CDR3 coding sequence is TGCGCCAGCAGCCTCACGGGACAGTCCCAAGAGACCCAGTACTTC.

This clonotype was seen at least ten times. The V gene is TRBV20-1, the J gene TRBJ2-7, with 8 bases lining up with TRBD2. The CDR3 consists of 13 residues. With 1 base clipped from V and 7 bases from J, the junction kept 6 bases outside the gene matches. The germline V gene has CDR1 DFQATT and CDR2 SNEGSKA (reference sequence). CDR3 protein: CSARAGGPHEQYF. In DNA, the CDR3 is TGCAGTGCTAGAGCGGGAGGGCCCCATGAGCAGTACTTC.

Here the CDR3 reads CAWSLRTDTQYF. Here the CDR3 DNA reads TGTGCCTGGAGTCTACGCACAGATACGCAGTATTTT. The chain links TRBV30 to TRBJ2-3; no clear D gene. V lost 2 bases and J 1 base, leaving 4 bases between the germline ends. The CDR3 runs 12 residues. Looked up from germline, CDR1 is GTSNPN and CDR2 is SVGIG (reference sequence).

J is TRBJ1-2 and V is TRBV20-1; a possible D gene is TRBD1 (5 bases). The V gene lost 0 bases and the J gene lost 4 bases, with 9 bases spanning the gap. The germline gives CDR1 DFQATT, CDR2 SNEGSKA (reference sequence). The CDR3 has 13 amino acids. The CDR3 spells CSAREQEGYGYTF. The CDR3 DNA reads TGCAGTGCTAGAGAACAGGAGGGCTATGGCTACACCTTC.

Comments on this clonotype: A much larger clonotype is one base distant, so this may be a read error. The chain has TRBV2 and TRBJ2-4; D ambiguous. CDR3 length: 16 residues. Germline V gene data show CDR1 as SNHLY and CDR2 as FYNNEI. The CDR3 sequence: CASIADQYIAKNMQYF. The CDR3 DNA reads TGTGCCAGCATTGCCGACCAATACATAGCCAAAAACATGCAGTACTTC.

This clonotype has more than one count but fewer than ten. V and J are TRBV5-1 and TRBJ2-1, with 8 nucleotides matching TRBD1. V was pared by 0 bases and J by 4 bases, with 6 bases of the junction left unmatched. The CDR3 has 16 amino acids. The germline CDR1 and CDR2 sequences are SGHRS and YFSETQ. The CDR3 DNA sequence: TGCGCCAGCAGCTTGGCCGTGACAGGGGTTTACAATGAGCAGTTCTTC. It encodes CASSLAVTGVYNEQFF.

The table lists this clonotype with many counts. The V call is TRBV20-1, the J call TRBJ2-4; 8 bases fit TRBD2. The V gene end was trimmed by 2 bases and the J gene end by 8 bases; junction bases not matched to a gene: 11. The CDR3 is 15 residues long. The germline V gene has CDR1 DFQATT and CDR2 SNEGSKA (reference sequence). The CDR3 DNA reads TGCAGTGCTAGACTAGCGGGCCTCCGGGGAGACATTCAGTACTTC. This encodes CSARLAGLRGDIQYF.

The chain employs TRBV18 and TRBJ2-3; 11 bases match TRBD2. The CDR3 runs to 18 residues. Germline CDR1 KGHSH, CDR2 LQKENI. V dropped 3 bases and J dropped 2; count of bases not matched to a gene: 10. The CDR3 nucleotides are TGTGCCAGCTCACCTTTACCGTTGACTAGCGGGGACACAGATACGCAGTATTTT. It encodes CASSPLPLTSGDTDTQYF.

Of note for this clonotype: The junction departs from the called germline gene at one end, perhaps through a read error. This chain links TRBV3-1 with TRBJ2-6; D uncertain. Looked up from germline, CDR1 is LGHDT and CDR2 is YNNKEL (reference sequence). The CDR3 sequence is 15 residues long. The CDR3 bases are TGTGCCACCAGCCAAGAGGTCCCTGGGGCCAACGTCCTGACTTTC. It yields the protein CATSQEVPGANVLTF.

V and J are TRBV9 and TRBJ1-2; no firm D call. Germline V lookup: CDR1 SGDLS, CDR2 YYNGEE. The CDR3 length is 14 residues. Between the trimmed V and J ends, which lost 4 bases and 3 bases, there was a span of 13 bases. The CDR3 bases are TGTGCCAGCAGCCCCCTCGTCCCGGACTATGGCTACACCTTC. Protein sequence: CASSPLVPDYGYTF.

This clonotype was counted only a few times. The V call is TRBV12-3 or TRBV12-4, the J call TRBJ1-6; TRBD1 matches 10 bases. V lost 5 bases to trimming and J lost 14 bases; unmatched junction nucleotides: 9. The CDR3 length is 14 residues. The CDR3 nucleotides read TGTGCCAGCAGTCCCTTACCGGGACAGGGGACCCTCCACTTT. Translated: CASSPLPGQGTLHF.

This clonotype was observed a handful of times. The rearrangement uses TRBV15 and TRBJ2-4, with TRBD1 identical over 9 bases. Per the germline V gene, CDR1 is LNHNV and CDR2 is YYDKDF (reference sequence). The CDR3 spans 19 residues. J lost 0 bases, V lost 3 bases, and 12 bases had no gene match. The CDR3: CATSRDRTGALEAKNIQYF. CDR3 nucleotide sequence: TGTGCCACCAGCAGGGACCGGACAGGGGCCCTTGAAGCCAAAAACATTCAGTACTTC.

This clonotype was observed a few times. V usage is TRBV19 and J usage is TRBJ1-5; D gene ambiguous. From germline, CDR1 is LNHDA and CDR2 SQIVND (reference sequence). The CDR3 runs 14 residues. V gave up 3 bases and J gave up 6 bases, with 12 bases separating them. This CDR3 reads CASSIEGRVQPQHF. CDR3 coding DNA: TGTGCCAGTAGTATTGAGGGCCGGGTTCAGCCCCAGCATTTT.

This clonotype was recorded at least ten times. The V and J genes are TRBV5-6 and TRBJ1-2, with D possibly matching TRBD1 (6 bases). This CDR3 is built from 14 residues. V was clipped by 4 bases and J by 7 bases, with 17 bases between them. Germline-derived CDR1 and CDR2 are SGHDT and YYEEEE. The CDR3 region has the DNA TGTGCCAGCAGCCCCCCCGCGGGGGCGGGTGGCTACACCTTC. It codes for CASSPPAGAGGYTF.

This clonotype showed up just a few times. The chain carries TRBV9 and TRBJ2-7, with TRBD2 matching over 8 bases. Germline V CDR1 and CDR2: SGDLS, YYNGEE. The CDR3 loop spans 14 amino acids. The V gene end was trimmed by 4 bases and the J gene end by 3 bases; junction bases not matched to a gene: 6. CDR3 region: CASSPREGGYEQYF. CDR3 coding DNA: TGTGCCAGCAGCCCCCGGGAGGGGGGCTACGAGCAGTACTTC.

This clonotype was detected only a few times. This chain joins TRBV6-2 or TRBV6-3 and TRBJ2-6; D is undetermined. The V gene's germline CDR1 is MNHEY and CDR2 SVGEGT. The CDR3 runs 17 residues. Trimming shortened V by 6 bases and J by 0 bases, and 15 bases separated the two germline ends. Written as DNA, the CDR3 is TGTGCCAGCAGAGCCTGGACCGTTCGCTCTGGGGCCAACGTCCTGACTTTC. Its protein product is CASRAWTVRSGANVLTF.

The chain combines TRBV3-1 with TRBJ2-6; D is perhaps TRBD1 (5 bases). The germline V gene encodes CDR1 LGHDT and CDR2 YNNKEL (reference sequence). The CDR3 length is 15 residues. The germline V and J ends were trimmed by 5 bases and 4 bases, with 12 bases remaining between them. The CDR3 spells CASSIQGSGANVLTF. The CDR3 coding sequence is TGTGCCAGCAGCATCCAGGGATCGGGGGCCAACGTCCTGACTTTC. Using reference TRBV3-1 and TRBJ2-6 for the parts outside the CDR3, the full variable domain is DTAVSQTPKYLVTQMGNDKSIKCEQNLGHDTMYWYKQDSKKFLKIMFSYNNKELIINETVPNRFSPKSPDKAHLNLHINSLELGDSAVYFCASSIQGSGANVLTFGAGSRLTVL.